Detailed here is one TCR beta chain. Patients from Seattle were sampled longitudinally, starting during active infection. The repertoire was sequenced with immunoSEQ multiplex PCR; TCRdb's copy has only in-frame clones and lacks some. The repertoire includes 150,000 to 180,000 clones, roughly 84% of them detected once, and 0.6% to 0.65% sits in the top ten. This sample was included in a study of blood T cell repertoires in COVID-19. Study as a whole: Samples representing acute and convalescent COVID-19 were sourced from the United States, Italy and Spain. In each case, the material was cDNA or gDNA derived from T cells, B-cell-depleted T cells, or PBMCs.

Germline V gene sequence: CDR1 SEHNR, CDR2 FQNEAQ (reference sequence). There are 14 residues in the CDR3. The ends were cut back, 3 bases at V and 8 bases at J, with 15 bases in the middle. The source of this sequence is a man aged 55 to 70 with COVID-19, enrolled during active disease. This chain joins TRBV7-9 and TRBJ2-3; weak D call: TRBD2 (5 bases). The sample taken for sequencing was peripheral blood. CDR3 in amino acids: CASSLEVTLGTQYF. In DNA form, the CDR3 reads TGTGCCAGCAGCTTGGAGGTCACATTGGGTACGCAGTATTTT.